What follows are 19 T cell receptor delta chains derived from one specimen sequenced in a study of gamma-delta T cells after stem cell transplantation. TCRdb re-called the RT-PCR reads via CATT. The repertoire holds about 1,300 delta-chain clones, with 5.2% as singletons. The sample was gamma-delta T cells. The receptors originated from a human donor. It is not recorded whose cells these are; they may come from a transplant donor.

The CDR3 protein is CALGELWPSHILGDTRVHPDKLIF. CDR3 DNA: TGTGCTCTTGGGGAACTGTGGCCCTCCCACATACTGGGGGATACGCGGGTTCATCCCGATAAACTCATCTTT. The genes are TRDV1 and TRDJ1, with 13 bases matching TRDD3. Unmatched junction bases numbered 25, after V lost 0 bases and J lost 3 bases. Germline CDR1 TSWWSYY, CDR2 QGS. This CDR3 has 24 amino acids.

This clone is categorized as large. Distinct nucleotide sequences in the sample also encode this CDR3. The CDR3 sequence: CALGEPGLGKKALTAQLFF. As DNA, the CDR3 is TGTGCTCTTGGGGAACCAGGGCTGGGGAAAAAGGCTTTGACAGCACAACTCTTCTTT. The chain employs TRDV1 and TRDJ2; tentatively, D is TRDD3 (6 bases). The germline gives CDR1 TSWWSYY, CDR2 QGS. The CDR3 has 19 amino acids. Trimming pared 1 base from V and 0 bases from J, leaving 18 bases between.

Note on this clone: The protein given by TCRdb reflects a much larger clone and differs at residue 13 from this DNA's translation, likely from a read error; the protein shown is the DNA's translation. The rearrangement uses TRDV1 and TRDJ1; 9 bases fit TRDD3. The J segment lost 4 bases and the V segment lost 2 bases, leaving 20 bases of the junction unmatched. This CDR3 spans 20 amino acids. The V gene's germline CDR1 is TSWWSYY and CDR2 QGS. As DNA, the CDR3 is TGTGCTCTTGGGGAAGCCACAGGAACTATGATGTGGGGGATAAGCGATAAACTCATCTTT. Translated: CALGEATGTMMWGISDKLIF.

In the case of this clone: This is likely an artifact of a read error, given a far larger clone one base away. This same CDR3 is encoded by further DNA sequences in the sample. The V gene is TRDV2, the J gene TRDJ1, with TRDD3 identical over 8 bases. Per germline, CDR1 GEAIGNYY and CDR2 EKD. This CDR3 is built from 18 residues. The CDR3 is CACDTMVLGATDTDKLIF. As DNA, the CDR3 is TGTGCCTGTGACACCATGGTACTGGGGGCCACCGACACTGATAAACTCATCTTT.

This clone is termed large. The sample contains more than one DNA sequence encoding this CDR3. The chain joins TRDV1 to TRDJ1; 13 nucleotides line up with TRDD3. The CDR3 contains 21 residues. Germline V lookup: CDR1 TSWWSYY, CDR2 QGS. V shed 5 bases and J 3 bases; nucleotides not matched to a gene: 21. The CDR3 nucleotides are TGTGCTCTTGGGACCTTCGTTCCTAGACTGGGGGATACGCGTATCCCCGATAAACTCATCTTT. Translating gives CALGTFVPRLGDTRIPDKLIF.

This clone is deemed medium-sized. The rearrangement links TRDV1 to TRDJ1; 12 bases align to TRDD3. The trim removed 6 bases at V and 0 bases at J, leaving 11 bases unmatched. The CDR3 covers 18 residues. The germline V gene encodes CDR1 TSWWSYY and CDR2 QGS. The DNA of the CDR3 is TGTGCTCTTGGCGATATGGACTGGGGGATACCCAACACCGATAAACTCATCTTT. Translating gives CALGDMDWGIPNTDKLIF.

This clone was observed a handful of times. This may stem from a read error, because a much larger clone lies one nucleotide away. In the same sample, other DNA sequences code for this CDR3. The rearrangement joins TRDV1 to TRDJ1; D not certain. There are 20 residues in the CDR3. V dropped 3 bases and J dropped 0 bases, with 26 bases sitting between them. Germline CDR1 TSWWSYY, CDR2 QGS. CDR3 DNA: TGTGCTCTTGGGGAGCCCCTGTTGCCGACGCGGAGGCCGGACACCGATAAACTCATCTTT. Its translation: CALGEPLLPTRRPDTDKLIF.

This clone is classed as large. V gene TRDV1 combines with J gene TRDJ1, with 8 bases fitting TRDD3. Germline V CDR1 and CDR2: TSWWSYY, QGS. V lost 2 bases and J lost 4; bases outside the gene matches: 24. The CDR3 contains 21 residues. The CDR3 DNA sequence: TGTGCTCTTGGGGAAAATCCAAGCTTCCCGACCGACTGGGGGTGTATCGATAAACTCATCTTT. It yields the protein CALGENPSFPTDWGCIDKLIF.

Notes on this clone: This may come from a read error, since a much larger clone is one base off. The J gene is TRDJ2, the V gene TRDV1; 11 bases line up with TRDD3. V lost 7 bases to trimming and J lost 0 bases; unmatched junction nucleotides: 19. The V gene's germline CDR1 is TSWWSYY and CDR2 QGS. The CDR3 sequence is 21 residues long. The CDR3 region is CALAKRPPLGDTHPLTAQLFF. The CDR3 DNA follows: TGTGCTCTTGCCAAAAGGCCTCCCTTGGGGGATACGCACCCTTTGACAGCACAACTCTTCTTT.

This clone was observed a few times. A much larger clone differs by one base, so this may be a read error. The V call is TRDV1, the J call TRDJ2, with TRDD3 matching 10 bases. V was clipped by 0 bases and J by 3 bases; unmatched bases: 25. The CDR3 consists of 24 residues. CDR1 and CDR2 from the germline V gene are TSWWSYY and QGS. CDR3: CALGELGLSTEYWGILAMTAQLFF. CDR3 bases: TGTGCTCTTGGGGAACTGGGCCTCTCAACTGAGTACTGGGGGATTTTAGCTATGACAGCACAACTCTTCTTT.

In regard to this clone: A much larger clone lies a single base off, so this may be a read error. Other DNA sequences from this sample encode an identical CDR3 as well. The chain couples TRDV1 to TRDJ1; possibly TRDD2 for D (6 bases). The length of the CDR3 is 22 residues. Germline loops: CDR1 TSWWSYY, CDR2 QGS. CDR3 nucleotide sequence: TGTGCCCTTGGGGAACTGACCCCATTCCTTCCGTCGGGGCTAACTTACACCGATAAACTCATCTTT. It yields the protein CALGELTPFLPSGLTYTDKLIF.

By sample fraction, this clone is medium-sized (0.01 to 0.1%). It differs at one base from a far larger clone, so likely a read error. The chain recombines TRDV2 with TRDJ1; the match to TRDD3 covers 8 bases. The germline CDR1 and CDR2 sequences are GEAIGNYY and EKD. There are 15 residues in the CDR3. The CDR3, as DNA: TGTGCCCGTGACACACTGGGGGCCCCTACCGATAAACTCATCTTT. Translation: CARDTLGAPTDKLIF.

As for this clone: A much larger clone differs from this one at a single base, so this may be a read error. The rearrangement uses TRDV1 and TRDJ1; 9 bases match TRDD3. Looked up from germline, CDR1 is TSWWSYY and CDR2 is QGS. V shed 1 base and J 9 bases; nucleotides not matched to a gene: 15. The CDR3 sequence is 17 residues long. The CDR3 reads CALGEPPLRGILGELIF. CDR3 sequence (DNA): TGTGCTCTTGGGGAACCGCCCCTCAGGGGGATACTTGGTGAACTCATCTTT.

As regards this clone: It is likely a read error: a sequence one base away is far more abundant. At the DNA level, this CDR3 is encoded by other sequences in the same sample as well. The J gene is TRDJ1, the V gene TRDV1; weak D call: TRDD3 (6 bases). In germline, CDR1 is TSWWSYY, CDR2 QGS. The ends were cut back, 0 bases at V and 0 bases at J, with 29 bases in the middle. CDR3 length: 22 amino acids. CDR3 DNA sequence: TGTGCTCTTGGGGAACTATTCCCGGAACCGGGGATCCCTACACTGTACACCGATAAACTCATCTTT. It translates to CALGELFPEPGIPTLYTDKLIF.

By share of the sample, this clone is large. This CDR3 is also generated by other DNA sequences in the sample. The chain combines TRDV1 with TRDJ1; D could derive from TRDD2 or TRDD3 (8 bases each). The germline V and J ends were trimmed by 7 bases and 0 bases, with 21 bases remaining between them. Per the germline V gene, CDR1 is TSWWSYY and CDR2 is QGS. The CDR3 is made up of 17 amino acids. The CDR3 coding sequence is TGTGCTCTTGATCACTTCCTACTACTGGGGGACACCGATAAACTCATCTTT. Translation gives CALDHFLLLGDTDKLIF.

There are a few counts of this clone. Being one base from a much bigger clone, this may be a read error. Within the sample, other DNA sequences also encode this same CDR3. V usage is TRDV1 and J usage is TRDJ1; 8 bases are a match to TRDD3. The germline V gene has CDR1 TSWWSYY and CDR2 QGS. The ends lost 3 bases at V and 3 bases at J; junction bases unmatched: 15. The CDR3 spans 18 residues. The DNA of the CDR3 is TGTGCTCTTGGGGATCGGCTCCCTACGGGGGATATTTCCGATAAACTCATCTTT. Translated: CALGDRLPTGDISDKLIF.

Note on this clone: Just one base apart from a much larger clone, this may be a read error. J is TRDJ1 and V is TRDV1; 7 nucleotides agree with TRDD3. This CDR3 has 23 residues. CDR1 is TSWWSYY and CDR2 is QGS in the germline V gene. The trim removed 3 bases at V and 0 bases at J, leaving 28 bases unmatched. CDR3 region: CALGDPASPYSELGGPYTDKLIF. In DNA, the CDR3 is TGTGCTCTTGGGGACCCAGCCTCCCCCTACAGCGAGCTGGGGGGCCCGTACACCGATAAACTCATCTTT.

This clone has more than one count but fewer than ten. A read error likely explains why the TCRdb protein, taken from a much larger clone, differs from this DNA's translation at residue 15; the protein shown is translated from the DNA. This chain connects TRDV2 to TRDJ1; 11 bases agree with TRDD3. Germline lookup yields CDR1 GEAIGNYY and CDR2 EKD. The CDR3 contains 19 residues. The CDR3: CACDSLGDTPRLYTNKLIF. The CDR3 DNA is TGTGCCTGTGACTCCCTGGGGGATACACCAAGGCTATACACCAATAAACTCATCTTT.

To note about this clone: Possible read error: a much larger clone is one base away. The sample holds other DNA sequences that translate to the same CDR3. J is TRDJ1 and V is TRDV1; 13 bases are shared with TRDD3. Trimming removed 0 bases from V and 4 bases from J; junction bases left unmatched: 26. The CDR3 is made up of 24 amino acids. The germline V gene encodes CDR1 TSWWSYY and CDR2 QGS. CDR3 loop: CALGELLKSTLLTGGYALYDKLIF. In nucleotides, the CDR3 is TGTGCTCTTGGGGAACTCCTTAAATCTACGCTCCTTACTGGGGGATACGCATTATACGATAAACTCATCTTT.